The rows below give T cell receptor beta chains drawn from one sample of a study of HIV-infected patients and healthy controls. TCRdb itself ran the 5' RACE reads through MiXCR, one entry per CDR3 protein. The sample has roughly 10,000 distinct CDR3 sequences; 6.5% to 10% are singletons. What was sequenced was blood. The receptors were gathered from an adult in good health. CDR3s include the opening cysteine and the closing phenylalanine or tryptophan. Each record gives: J gene, D gene, V gene, clone size, CDR3 DNA, CDR3 protein. D genes are given only for firm matches. Size is omitted from some rows. Given values are once, few, many or a class for expanded clones.

>TRBJ2-1|TRBD2|TRBV4-1|few
TGCGCCAGCAGCCAAGTTCCAGCGGGGGGCCCCTTTCATGAGCAGTTCTTC
CASSQVPAGGPFHEQFF
>TRBJ2-1|.|TRBV7-9|many
TGTGCCAGCAGCCCAGCAGGGAGCCCGCAGTTCTTC
CASSPAGSPQFF
>TRBJ2-2|.|TRBV6-1|medium-sized
TGTGCCAGCAGTGTCCAGGGGAGGGTTGCCGGGGAGCTGTTTTTT
CASSVQGRVAGELFF
>TRBJ2-3|.|TRBV7-9|.
TGTGCCAGCAGCGCTACCGGTAAAACTACGCAGTATTTT
CASSATGKTTQYF
>TRBJ2-7|TRBD1|TRBV3-1|few
TGTGCCAGCAGCCAAGGTTCGAGGGGGCTCGAGCAGTACTTC
CASSQGSRGLEQYF
>TRBJ2-3|TRBD1|TRBV6-1|.
TGTGCCAGCAGTGATACAGGGGGAGCGGCAGATACGCAGTATTTT
CASSDTGGAADTQYF
>TRBJ1-5|.|TRBV19|.
TGTGCCAGTAGTATAGGCGGAAACCCCTATAGCAATCAGCCCCAGCATTTT
CASSIGGNPYSNQPQHF
>TRBJ2-7|.|TRBV3-1|medium-sized
TGTGCCAGCAGCCAAGGGTACGAGCAGTACTTC
CASSQGYEQYF
>TRBJ1-1|.|TRBV12-3/TRBV12-4|many
TGTGCCAGCATCCTCAACTCAGGGATAAGTCCTGAAGCTTTCTTT
CASILNSGISPEAFF
>TRBJ1-5|.|TRBV6-1|many
TGTGCCAGCAGTGAAGCGGAGGGATTTCAGCCCCAGCATTTT
CASSEAEGFQPQHF
>TRBJ1-2|.|TRBV11-3|many
TGTGCCAGCAGCTTGACAGCATTTAACTATGGCTACACCTTC
CASSLTAFNYGYTF
>TRBJ2-7|TRBD1|TRBV5-6|few
TGTGCCAGCAGCTTATCGGGACAGGGGAGCTCCTACGAGCAGTACTTC
CASSLSGQGSSYEQYF
>TRBJ1-5|.|TRBV20-1|.
TGCAGTGCTAGGGGAAATGTCGGACGGAGCAATCAGCCCCAGCATTTT
CSARGNVGRSNQPQHF
>TRBJ1-3|TRBD1|TRBV6-1|few
TGTGCCAGCCGGGGACAGGGGGCGCGTGGAAACACCATATATTTT
CASRGQGARGNTIYF
>TRBJ2-1|TRBD1|TRBV6-5|.
TGTGCCAGCAGTTACGACAGGGGCTTTGAGCAGTTCTTC
CASSYDRGFEQFF
>TRBJ2-7|.|TRBV6-5|many
TGTGCCAGCAGCTACCGCGGCGAAACCTACGAGCAGTACTTC
CASSYRGETYEQYF
>TRBJ1-2|.|TRBV7-9|many
TGTGCCAGCAGCTTAGAGGCGGGGGCTGGAGTAAACTATGGCTACACCTTC
CASSLEAGAGVNYGYTF
>TRBJ2-5|.|TRBV7-2|.
TGTGCCAGCAGTCCCTGGGGTCCTCAAAAGACCCAGTACTTC
CASSPWGPQKTQYF
>TRBJ2-3|TRBD2|TRBV7-2|.
TGTGCCAGCAGCCGTACCGGGACTAGCGGGGGTATTACAGATACGCAGTATTTT
CASSRTGTSGGITDTQYF
>TRBJ1-4|.|TRBV18|medium-sized
TGTGCCAGCTCACCACTTGCAACTAATGAAAAACTGTTTTTT
CASSPLATNEKLFF
>TRBJ1-1|.|TRBV3-1|many
TGTGCCAGCAGCCAAGATAGGGGGGATCGGGACACTGAAGCTTTCTTT
CASSQDRGDRDTEAFF
>TRBJ1-5|.|TRBV5-6|many
TGTGCCAGCAGCTTGGGGCTGTTGCTGAATCAGCCCCAGCATTTT
CASSLGLLLNQPQHF
>TRBJ1-2|.|TRBV6-1|few
TGTGCCAGCAGTATAAGGGAGAACTATGGCTACACCTTC
CASSIRENYGYTF
>TRBJ2-5|.|TRBV29-1|.
TGCAGCGTGGGACGCACCCAAGAGACCCAGTACTTC
CSVGRTQETQYF
>TRBJ2-5|TRBD1|TRBV12-3/TRBV12-4|medium-sized
TGTGCCAGCAGCCCCCGTGGGACAGGAGAAGAGACCCAGTACTTC
CASSPRGTGEETQYF
>TRBJ1-5|.|TRBV12-3/TRBV12-4|few
TGTGCCACCACAGATAGCAATCAGCCCCAGCATTTT
CATTDSNQPQHF
>TRBJ2-1|.|TRBV5-1|.
TGCGCCAGCAGCTCGCCGAAATTAAGCTCCTACAATGAGCAGTTCTTC
CASSSPKLSSYNEQFF
>TRBJ1-5|.|TRBV29-1|medium-sized
TGCAGCGTTTCGATTTCCCTAGGGGGTCAGCCCCAGCATTTT
CSVSISLGGQPQHF
>TRBJ1-2|.|TRBV6-2/TRBV6-3|many
TGTGCCAGCAGTTACTCGGCAGACAGCGTCAGGTCCTACACCTTC
CASSYSADSVRSYTF
>TRBJ1-5|.|TRBV18|.
TGTGCCAGCTCACCCCCTAGCAATCAGCCCCAGCATTTT
CASSPPSNQPQHF
>TRBJ2-5|.|TRBV2|medium-sized
TGTGCCAGCAGTGAAGCTCCGGACACCCAAGAGACCCAGTACTTC
CASSEAPDTQETQYF
>TRBJ1-1|.|TRBV6-5|medium-sized
TGTGCCAGCAGTTATTCCCCTGGGACAAGACCCGAGCGGTATGAAGCTTTCTTT
CASSYSPGTRPERYEAFF
>TRBJ2-7|TRBD1|TRBV20-1|many
TGCAGTGCGAAACATACGGGACAGGAATACTCCTACGAGCAGTACTTC
CSAKHTGQEYSYEQYF
>TRBJ2-3|TRBD2|TRBV5-4|few
TGTGCCAGCAGCTCCCGGACTAGCGGGGCCCCCTGGACGCAGTATTTT
CASSSRTSGAPWTQYF
>TRBJ2-1|TRBD2|TRBV7-9|many
TGTGCCAGCAGCTCGCCCACCAGCGGGGGGCACAATGAGCAGTTCTTC
CASSSPTSGGHNEQFF
>TRBJ1-1|.|TRBV2|many
TGTGCCAGCAGTGAACGGTGGCAGAGGCCCACTGAAGCTTTCTTT
CASSERWQRPTEAFF
>TRBJ2-5|TRBD2|TRBV5-1|medium-sized
TGCGCCAGCAGCTTGACTAGCGGGGGGCTCCAAGAGACCCAGTACTTC
CASSLTSGGLQETQYF
>TRBJ2-7|.|TRBV7-9|.
TGTGCCAGCAGCTCTTACGGGACTGTGTACGAGCAGTACTTC
CASSSYGTVYEQYF
>TRBJ1-1|TRBD1|TRBV27|many
TGTGCCAGCAGTTTTTTGGCTGGGTTGTCAGGGGGTGTGAACACTGAAGCTTTCTTT
CASSFLAGLSGGVNTEAFF
>TRBJ1-6|.|TRBV5-1|medium-sized
TGCGCCAGCAGCTTGCCCGGGACGGAGACTCTCCACTTT
CASSLPGTETLHF
>TRBJ2-2|.|TRBV12-3/TRBV12-4|few
TGTGCCAGCAGTTTACAGGGGAGGGCCACCGGGGAGCTGTTTTTT
CASSLQGRATGELFF
>TRBJ1-5|TRBD1|TRBV5-1|medium-sized
TGCGCCAGCAGCTTGACAGGGGGCGGCAATCAGCCCCAGCATTTT
CASSLTGGGNQPQHF
>TRBJ2-3|TRBD1|TRBV27|few
TGTGCCAGCAGTCCCGGACAGGGATTGGATACGCAGTATTTT
CASSPGQGLDTQYF
>TRBJ1-5|TRBD1|TRBV29-1|many
TGCAGCGTCAAACAGGGGATTCAGCCCCAGCATTTT
CSVKQGIQPQHF
>TRBJ1-2|.|TRBV19|many
TGTGCCAGTAGGGCTGACTGGGGACACTCAACTAACTATGGCTACACCTTC
CASRADWGHSTNYGYTF
>TRBJ1-3|TRBD1|TRBV9|few
TGTGCCAGCAGCGTAACAGGGGGAATTTCTGGAAACACCATATATTTT
CASSVTGGISGNTIYF
>TRBJ2-3|TRBD1|TRBV25-1|many
TGTGCCAGCAGAGGGACAGGGAGGAGCACAGATACGCAGTATTTT
CASRGTGRSTDTQYF
>TRBJ2-2|TRBD2|TRBV11-2|medium-sized
TGTGCCAGCAGCTTAGATGGGCTAGCGGGGGAATCCGCGAACACCGGGGAGCTGTTTTTT
CASSLDGLAGESANTGELFF
>TRBJ1-1|.|TRBV6-5|many
TGTGCCAGCAGTTACTCGACAGCCCCGAACACTGAAGCTTTCTTT
CASSYSTAPNTEAFF
>TRBJ1-1|.|TRBV10-2|medium-sized
TGCGCCAGCAGTGAGTTCGAGTCTGAAGCTTTCTTT
CASSEFESEAFF
>TRBJ1-1|.|TRBV28|.
TGTGCCAGCAGCCTACAGGCACCTCGTACTGAAGCTTTCTTT
CASSLQAPRTEAFF
>TRBJ2-7|.|TRBV4-1|many
TGCGCCAGCAGCCACCGGCCCGGAGCCTACGAGCAGTACTTC
CASSHRPGAYEQYF
>TRBJ1-5|.|TRBV20-1|many
TGCAGTGCTAGAGAATCGTCGGGGACGGGGCAGCCCCAGCATTTT
CSARESSGTGQPQHF
>TRBJ2-1|TRBD2|TRBV6-5|medium-sized
TGTGCCAGCAGCGCAAGCGGGGGGTTGAATGAGCAGTTCTTC
CASSASGGLNEQFF
>TRBJ1-4|TRBD1|TRBV29-1|.
TGCAGCGTAAGCTGGGACAGCCGAGAAAAACTGTTTTTT
CSVSWDSREKLFF
>TRBJ2-2|.|TRBV19|.
TGTGCCAGTAGTTTGGGGGGACTCGGGGAGCTGTTTTTT
CASSLGGLGELFF
>TRBJ2-3|.|TRBV11-2|many
TGTGCCAGCAGCTTAGAAGGACAGAAGTGGGATACGCAGTATTTT
CASSLEGQKWDTQYF
>TRBJ1-1|TRBD1|TRBV5-4|few
TGTGCCAGCAGCCCGAGACAGGGGACTGAAGCTTTCTTT
CASSPRQGTEAFF
>TRBJ1-6|TRBD1|TRBV20-1|medium-sized
TGCAGTGCTATCACAGGGGGCCGTATAGGGTCACCCCTCCACTTT
CSAITGGRIGSPLHF